This T cell receptor beta chain was recorded in a study of CD8+ T cells in alopecia areata. Study summary: Graft recipients were approximately 6-10-week-old female C3H/HeJ mice, and donor skin originated from approximately 6-12-month-old C3H/HeJ mice with spontaneous alopecia.

Study outcomes and limitations: Scalp sample sequencing also detects resident alphabeta T cells of normal skin. TCR sharing across patients was less clear than in mice, possibly HLA-related. It was lesional scalp, especially alopecia totalis/universalis, that showed higher clonality than normal scalp.

Reverse transcription of extracted RNA yielded cDNA, which provided the sequencing template. Sequencing used immunoSEQ multiplex PCR; TCRdb keeps in-frame clones, though not all of them. This repertoire holds approximately 300,000 clones, and none appear only once. The CDR3 has 16 residues. The V end was cut by 3 bases, the J end by 3 bases, with 16 bases between. Germline lookup yields CDR1 NSQYPW and CDR2 LRSPGD (reference sequence). This clone has a handful of counts. Antigen: not known. Mouse gene names apply. The read ends 4 residues before the CDR3 terminus; that terminus is restored from the germline J gene. Cells that came from pooled cutaneous lymph nodes were sorted using CD4, CD8alpha, NKG2D, NKG2ACE and other markers.

The TCR was taken from a C3H/HeJ mouse with alopecia areata. The MHC haplotype of the strain is H2-k. The specimen sequenced was CD4+ T cells sorted from a lymph node. The genes are TRBV1 and TRBJ2-5; tentative D call: TRBD1 (6 bases). CDR3 sequence reads: CTCSAPPAGQQDTQYF. The CDR3 bases that were read are TGCACCTGCAGTGCCCCCCCCGCGGGACAACAAGAC.